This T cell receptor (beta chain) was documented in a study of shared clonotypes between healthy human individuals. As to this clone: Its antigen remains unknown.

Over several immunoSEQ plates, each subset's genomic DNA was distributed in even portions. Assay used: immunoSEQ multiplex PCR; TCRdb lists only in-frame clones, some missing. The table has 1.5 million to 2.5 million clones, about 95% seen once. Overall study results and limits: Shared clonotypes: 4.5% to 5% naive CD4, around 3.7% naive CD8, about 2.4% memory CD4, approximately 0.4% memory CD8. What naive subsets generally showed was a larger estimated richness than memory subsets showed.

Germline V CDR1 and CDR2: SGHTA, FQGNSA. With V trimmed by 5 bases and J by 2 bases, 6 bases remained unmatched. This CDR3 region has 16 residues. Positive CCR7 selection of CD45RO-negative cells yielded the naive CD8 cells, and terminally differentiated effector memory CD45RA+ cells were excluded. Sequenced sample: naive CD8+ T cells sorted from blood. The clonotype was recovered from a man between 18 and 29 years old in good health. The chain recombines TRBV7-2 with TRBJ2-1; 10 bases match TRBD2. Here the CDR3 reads CASSRTGTSAYNEQFF. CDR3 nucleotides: TGTGCCAGCAGCCGGACCGGGACTAGCGCCTACAATGAGCAGTTCTTC.